This T cell receptor beta chain was observed in a study of blood T cell repertoires in COVID-19. Looking at the study overall: Some COVID-19 samples were acute and others convalescent; all came from the United States, Italy and Spain.

In Seattle, patients joined the study during active infection and were tracked longitudinally. The CDR3 is made up of 13 amino acids. The germline V gene has CDR1 SGHTA and CDR2 FQGNSA. V was clipped by 0 bases and J by 9 bases, with 9 bases between them. In the source study's methods: The assay estimated nucleated cells by amplifying reference gene primers. Clones were read by immunoSEQ multiplex PCR, and TCRdb kept only the in-frame ones, dropping some. That table gives V, J and clone size, and the DNA gave D and trimming. The sample holds some 160,000 clones, just over 90% seen once. There are a few counts of this clone.

Source material: peripheral blood. The V call is TRBV7-2, the J call TRBJ1-3; D might be TRBD1 (6 bases). The receptor's source is a man aged 18 to 29 with COVID-19, enrolled during active disease. The CDR3 DNA follows: TGTGCCAGCAGCTTAGCGGGGGCAGGCACCATATATTTT. Amino acid sequence: CASSLAGAGTIYF.